The entry that follows covers one TCR beta chain sequence. What it recognizes is unknown. 60 Vbeta and 13 Jbeta primers were used in PCR. Authors' processing steps: Later analysis identified tens of millions of unique TCR beta chains, about 10 million shared. Libraries were prepared by immunoSEQ multiplex PCR; TCRdb keeps only in-frame clonotypes and omits some of them. D and trimming come from the DNA, and the V and J calls and clone size come from that table. Of over 120,000 clones in the sample, over 65% were seen once. This CDR3 contains 15 residues. Trimming took 5 bases from V and 1 from J; bases not matched to a gene: 6. CDR1 is MNHEY, CDR2 SVGAGI, per germline. The sample originates from a study of cytomegalovirus exposure and HLA in healthy donors. Study information: An earlier analysis found 95 million to 140 million unique TCR beta sequences from 200 million or so T cells. Study findings and constraints: An analysis was carried out later, and it reportedly showed fewer N-insertions in an Asian-associated ancestry cluster than the approximately 700-donor mean. Rarity marked most TCR sequences, yet some public TCRs occurred in many donors.

The chain is built from TRBV6-5 and TRBJ2-7; 9 bases line up with TRBD2. This TCR was recovered from a female donor in good health and CMV-seronegative. Sequenced sample: PBMCs. CDR3 amino acids: CASSRMTSGSYEQYF. The CDR3 nucleotides are TGTGCCAGCAGTCGCATGACTAGCGGATCCTACGAGCAGTACTTC.